This TCR beta chain emerged from a study of blood T cell repertoires in COVID-19 (dated by TCRdb to 2018 to 2020). Describing the broader study: Collaborator samples came from the United States, Italy and Spain and covered acute and convalescent phases of COVID-19. Subjects who had been exposed to COVID-19, were actively infected with it, or had recovered from it provided the deeply sampled blood TCRbeta repertoires that made up the dataset. Samples came from the ongoing ImmuneRACE study (first 160 participants) plus 1,254 subjects from 6 global collaborators. Where HLA class I and class II types were available, the types were taken from metadata supplied by the sample provider, not from assay-based typing. A freely available public database, intended as a resource for researchers studying the immune response to SARS-CoV-2, is where the repertoires were released. Sample metadata almost always included a de-identified subject ID, COVID-19 status, age in years and sex. The material from the prospective study consisted of cDNA or gDNA derived from T cells, B-cell-depleted T cells, or PBMCs.

TCRbeta CDR3 regions were amplified from genomic DNA using the immunoSEQ Assay, a bias-controlled multiplex PCR. The original pipeline was this. Within the assay, amplification of reference gene primers was used to estimate how many nucleated cells each sample contained. To quantify the absolute abundance of each unique TCRbeta CDR3 rearrangement, sequence reads were collapsed and filtered. Productive Simpson clonality was computed per sample as the square root of Simpson's diversity index over productive rearrangements. In its TCRdb copy, this immuneACCESS table keeps in-frame sequences only and misses some clones. Where compared with another copy, unresolved V genes explain less than half of these, and the others have no known cause. V and J calls and clone size are those listed in that table; D and trimming were worked out from the DNA. The sample table lists around 150,000 clones, 65% to 90% of them with a count of one. Roughly 6.4% of the sample is held by the ten biggest clonotypes.

What the work shows at the level of the full study, not this receptor alone: The amount of clinical and demographic metadata varied by source and participant and was provided uncurated.

V is cut back by 4 bases and J by 7 bases, with 7 bases in the junction unmatched. Its CDR3 holds 14 amino acids, cysteine through phenylalanine. Only CDR3 DNA remains: 42 bases, in frame from the first base. CDR1 and CDR2, looked up from the germline V gene, are SGHRS and YFSETQ. Notes on this clone: There is no known antigen for this receptor. Base-call qualities are not available, and no considerably larger clone is one nucleotide away.

One collaborating source in Seattle enrolled patients while the patients were actively infected and followed the patients over time throughout the course of disease. Whole blood was collected in K2EDTA tubes by collaborating institutions according to the institutions' own protocols. For TCRbeta analysis, collaborator samples were shipped as frozen whole blood, as isolated PBMCs, or as DNA extracted from either sample type. The TCR comes from a woman between 40 and 55 years old with COVID-19, enrolled during active disease. The sequence joins TRBV5-1 to TRBJ1-2; 10 middle bases align to TRBD1. Specimen: peripheral blood. The CDR3 loop reads CASSTGTGAVGYTF. The sequence in DNA is TGCGCCAGCAGCACGGGGACAGGGGCGGTTGGCTACACCTTC.